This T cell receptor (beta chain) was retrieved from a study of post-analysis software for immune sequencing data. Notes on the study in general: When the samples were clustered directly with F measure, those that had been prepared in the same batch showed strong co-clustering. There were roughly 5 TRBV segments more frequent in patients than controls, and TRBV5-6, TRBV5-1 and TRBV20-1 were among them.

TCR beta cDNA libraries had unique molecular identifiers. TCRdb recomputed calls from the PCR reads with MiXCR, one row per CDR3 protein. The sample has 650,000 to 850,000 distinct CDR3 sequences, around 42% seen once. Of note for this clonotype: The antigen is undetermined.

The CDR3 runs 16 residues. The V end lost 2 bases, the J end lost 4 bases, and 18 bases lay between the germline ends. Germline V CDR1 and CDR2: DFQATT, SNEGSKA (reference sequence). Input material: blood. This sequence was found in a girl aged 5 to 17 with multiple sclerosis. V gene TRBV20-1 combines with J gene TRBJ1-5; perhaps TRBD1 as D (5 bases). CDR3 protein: CSARPRGRDSNQPQHF. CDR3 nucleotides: TGCAGTGCTAGACCCCGGGGCAGGGATTCGAATCAGCCCCAGCATTTT.